The clone carrying this TCR beta chain showed up just a few times. TCRdb redid the calling of the 5' RACE reads with MiXCR, one entry per CDR3 protein. The data contain around 550,000 distinct CDR3 sequences, roughly 21% of them singletons. The data are from a study of T cells after yellow fever vaccination. This CDR3 has 15 amino acids. The V end lost 3 bases, the J end lost 7 bases, and 18 bases lay between the germline ends. The source is a man aged 30-40 years who received the YFV17D yellow fever vaccine. Here the sequenced sample was PBMCs, taken 15 days after the yellow fever booster vaccination. The chain couples TRBV12-3 or TRBV12-4 to TRBJ2-5; D is possibly TRBD2 (6 bases). CDR3 DNA sequence: TGTGCCAGCAGTTTCTTGTCCGGGGGATTGGGGACCCAGTACTTC. It translates to CASSFLSGGLGTQYF.